Listed below are T cell receptor beta chains from one sample, sequenced in a study of OX40 agonist ivuxolimab in advanced cancers. Repertoires were generated with immunoSEQ multiplex PCR, while TCRdb's copy carries only in-frame clones and drops some. The table records around 16,000 clones, roughly four fifths of them present only once. The source was CD4+ or CD8+ T cells sorted from blood, collected in a trial of the OX40 agonist ivuxolimab. The receptors here all came from an adult with an advanced solid tumor such as melanoma, head and neck, liver or kidney cancer. CDR3s include the opening cysteine and the closing phenylalanine or tryptophan. The order of the fields is CDR3 DNA, CDR3 protein, J gene, V gene, D gene, clone size. D genes are given only for firm matches. For some rows the clone size is stated as once, few or many, or as a class when expanded; others skip it.

CDR3nt: TGTGCCAGCAGCTTAGGTCCTAGCAATTCCGGGGAGCTGTTTTTT
CDR3aa: CASSLGPSNSGELFF
j_gene: TRBJ2-2
v_gene: TRBV7-3
d_gene: .
abundance: .

CDR3nt: TGTGCCAGCAGCGTAGGTAGCGGATCCTACGAGCAGTACTTC
CDR3aa: CASSVGSGSYEQYF
j_gene: TRBJ2-7
v_gene: TRBV9
d_gene: .
abundance: .

CDR3nt: TGTGCCAGCAGCCCAGCTGGGTCGAACACCGGGGAGCTGTTTTTT
CDR3aa: CASSPAGSNTGELFF
j_gene: TRBJ2-2
v_gene: TRBV7-9
d_gene: .
abundance: few

CDR3nt: TGTGCCAGCAGCTTAGAAGGCAATGAGCAGTTCTTC
CDR3aa: CASSLEGNEQFF
j_gene: TRBJ2-1
v_gene: TRBV5-6
d_gene: .
abundance: .

CDR3nt: TGCGCCAGCAGCACCGTGGGGGATACGCAGTATTTT
CDR3aa: CASSTVGDTQYF
j_gene: TRBJ2-3
v_gene: TRBV4-1
d_gene: .
abundance: .

CDR3nt: TGTGCCAGCAGCTTAATAGCGGTCCACGAGCAGTACTTC
CDR3aa: CASSLIAVHEQYF
j_gene: TRBJ2-7
v_gene: TRBV11-2
d_gene: .
abundance: once

CDR3nt: TGTGCCAGCAGCTCTGCCGGGACAGCGGGAAGCACCATATATTTT
CDR3aa: CASSSAGTAGSTIYF
j_gene: TRBJ1-3
v_gene: TRBV7-9
d_gene: TRBD1
abundance: .

CDR3nt: TGTGCCAGTAGTTGGGACAGCTATGGCTACACCTTC
CDR3aa: CASSWDSYGYTF
j_gene: TRBJ1-2
v_gene: TRBV19
d_gene: TRBD1
abundance: few

CDR3nt: TGTGCCAGCAGGCGCGACAGGGGAACTGGAAACACCATATATTTT
CDR3aa: CASRRDRGTGNTIYF
j_gene: TRBJ1-3
v_gene: TRBV28
d_gene: TRBD1
abundance: .

CDR3nt: TGCAGCGTTCGCGATGGTGGTAGCACAGATACGCAGTATTTT
CDR3aa: CSVRDGGSTDTQYF
j_gene: TRBJ2-3
v_gene: TRBV29-1
d_gene: .
abundance: .

CDR3nt: TGCGCCAGCAGCCCCAAGGCGGGGGGGCCGTGGGAGCAGTACTTC
CDR3aa: CASSPKAGGPWEQYF
j_gene: TRBJ2-7
v_gene: TRBV5-1
d_gene: TRBD2
abundance: .

CDR3nt: TGTGCCAGCAGCTTGGCCACAGTAAGAGAGACCCAGTACTTC
CDR3aa: CASSLATVRETQYF
j_gene: TRBJ2-5
v_gene: TRBV5-4
d_gene: .
abundance: .

CDR3nt: TGTGCCAGCTCACCACCGAACAGGGCTTTGATGGGAAACACCATATATTTT
CDR3aa: CASSPPNRALMGNTIYF
j_gene: TRBJ1-3
v_gene: TRBV18
d_gene: .
abundance: once

CDR3nt: TGTGCCAGTAGTATAGTGAATGAGCAGTTCTTC
CDR3aa: CASSIVNEQFF
j_gene: TRBJ2-1
v_gene: TRBV19
d_gene: .
abundance: few

CDR3nt: TGTGCCTGGAGTGTAGTCGGACTCGAGCTGTTTTTT
CDR3aa: CAWSVVGLELFF
j_gene: TRBJ2-2
v_gene: TRBV30
d_gene: .
abundance: .

CDR3nt: TGTGCCAGCAGCTTATTCGTGTTGGGTTTATCAGACACCGGGGAGCTGTTTTTT
CDR3aa: CASSLFVLGLSDTGELFF
j_gene: TRBJ2-2
v_gene: TRBV7-8
d_gene: .
abundance: .

CDR3nt: TGTGCCAGCAGCGCGACAGGGGAGGGCACTGAAGCTTTCTTT
CDR3aa: CASSATGEGTEAFF
j_gene: TRBJ1-1
v_gene: TRBV9
d_gene: TRBD1
abundance: .

CDR3nt: TGCGCCAGCAGCCAAGGACTGTACAGGACCTTC
CDR3aa: CASSQGLYRTF
j_gene: TRBJ1-2
v_gene: TRBV4-3
d_gene: .
abundance: once

CDR3nt: TGCGCCAGCAGCTTAGTAGGCTACGAGCAGTACTTC
CDR3aa: CASSLVGYEQYF
j_gene: TRBJ2-7
v_gene: TRBV5-1
d_gene: .
abundance: .

CDR3nt: TGTGCCAGCAGTTGGATGCAGCCCTACGAGCAGTACTTC
CDR3aa: CASSWMQPYEQYF
j_gene: TRBJ2-7
v_gene: TRBV6-6
d_gene: .
abundance: few

CDR3nt: TGTGCCAGCAGCTTTTGGCCAGGTCTTGAAAAACTGTTTTTT
CDR3aa: CASSFWPGLEKLFF
j_gene: TRBJ1-4
v_gene: TRBV7-3
d_gene: .
abundance: .

CDR3nt: TGTGCCAGCAGCTCCCCCCGACAGGGTACCCACGAGCAGTACTTC
CDR3aa: CASSSPRQGTHEQYF
j_gene: TRBJ2-7
v_gene: TRBV13
d_gene: TRBD1
abundance: .

CDR3nt: TGCGCCAGCAGTGACTACCTGGACAGGGGCGCAGATACGCAGTATTTT
CDR3aa: CASSDYLDRGADTQYF
j_gene: TRBJ2-3
v_gene: TRBV10-1
d_gene: TRBD1
abundance: .

CDR3nt: TGTGCCAGCAGGCCGGGACCACCGGGGGAGACCCAGTACTTC
CDR3aa: CASRPGPPGETQYF
j_gene: TRBJ2-5
v_gene: TRBV6-1
d_gene: .
abundance: .

CDR3nt: TGTGCCAGCAGCCCCCAAGCCCCCGATTACGAGCAGTACTTC
CDR3aa: CASSPQAPDYEQYF
j_gene: TRBJ2-7
v_gene: TRBV7-9
d_gene: .
abundance: .

CDR3nt: TGTGCCAGCAGTCCGGGCGACGTTGGGGTTCCCTACAATGAGCAGTTCTTC
CDR3aa: CASSPGDVGVPYNEQFF
j_gene: TRBJ2-1
v_gene: TRBV27
d_gene: .
abundance: .

CDR3nt: TGTGCCAGCTTCAGACTAGCGACGAATGAGCAGTTCTTC
CDR3aa: CASFRLATNEQFF
j_gene: TRBJ2-1
v_gene: TRBV27
d_gene: TRBD2
abundance: .

CDR3nt: TGTGCCAGCAGTCGAGGGAGGGGATTCTACGAGCAGTACTTC
CDR3aa: CASSRGRGFYEQYF
j_gene: TRBJ2-7
v_gene: TRBV9
d_gene: TRBD2
abundance: few

CDR3nt: TGTGCCAGCAGCTTAGGGCGGGGACTAGCGGGGGCCTACAATGAGCAGTTCTTC
CDR3aa: CASSLGRGLAGAYNEQFF
j_gene: TRBJ2-1
v_gene: TRBV11-3
d_gene: TRBD2
abundance: .

CDR3nt: TGCGCCAGCAGCCAAGGGACAGGGGCTCTCCAAGAGACCCAGTACTTC
CDR3aa: CASSQGTGALQETQYF
j_gene: TRBJ2-5
v_gene: TRBV4-3
d_gene: TRBD1
abundance: few

CDR3nt: TGTGCCAGCAGCTCAGGCCGGGACACTCAAGAGACCCAGTACTTC
CDR3aa: CASSSGRDTQETQYF
j_gene: TRBJ2-5
v_gene: TRBV9
d_gene: .
abundance: .

CDR3nt: TGTGCCAGCAGTTTGGGGCTAGATTACAATGAGCAGTTCTTC
CDR3aa: CASSLGLDYNEQFF
j_gene: TRBJ2-1
v_gene: TRBV27
d_gene: .
abundance: .

CDR3nt: TGTGCCAGCAGCCCCTACGGGGGGCCGGGAAACACCATATATTTT
CDR3aa: CASSPYGGPGNTIYF
j_gene: TRBJ1-3
v_gene: TRBV28
d_gene: .
abundance: .

CDR3nt: TGTGCCAGTAGTATAGATTACAGTTCGCCGACGGGGCAGTACTTC
CDR3aa: CASSIDYSSPTGQYF
j_gene: TRBJ2-7
v_gene: TRBV19
d_gene: .
abundance: .

CDR3nt: TGTGCCAGCAGTTACGGAGCGGGAATAGAGACCCAGTACTTC
CDR3aa: CASSYGAGIETQYF
j_gene: TRBJ2-5
v_gene: TRBV6-5
d_gene: TRBD2
abundance: .

CDR3nt: TGTGCCAGCAGCATGGGAACAACCGGGGAGCTGTTTTTT
CDR3aa: CASSMGTTGELFF
j_gene: TRBJ2-2
v_gene: TRBV9
d_gene: .
abundance: few

CDR3nt: TGTGCCAGCAGTGATACCGACTCCATGAACACTGAAGCTTTCTTT
CDR3aa: CASSDTDSMNTEAFF
j_gene: TRBJ1-1
v_gene: TRBV2
d_gene: .
abundance: .